A single sample gave rise to the 15 T cell receptor beta chains below, sequenced in a study of long-term antiretroviral therapy in people with HIV. Investigators performed immunoSEQ version v3.0 at survey level. TCRdb keeps only in-frame clones here, not all; method: immunoSEQ multiplex PCR. The profile shows roughly 24,000 clones, approximately 81% of them singletons. Sequencing used unsorted PBMCs, obtained 4.7 to 5 years after starting antiretroviral therapy. The receptor source for this set is a man aged 40-50 years with HIV.

J is TRBJ2-1 and V is TRBV7-9; 13 bases agree with TRBD2. V lost 4 bases and J lost 9; bases outside the gene matches: 3. The germline V gene has CDR1 SEHNR and CDR2 FQNEAQ (reference sequence). The CDR3 length is 14 residues. This chain's CDR3 is CASSSRTSGGEQFF. DNA of the CDR3: TGTGCCAGCAGCTCCCGGACTAGCGGGGGTGAGCAGTTCTTC.

J is TRBJ1-5 and V is TRBV4-2, with 10 bases identical to TRBD1. V dropped 6 bases and J dropped 7; count of bases not matched to a gene: 9. This CDR3 has 15 residues. Germline loops: CDR1 LGHNA, CDR2 YNFKEQ. CDR3: CASSPGRQGAQPQHF. CDR3 nucleotide sequence: TGTGCCAGCAGTCCCGGTCGACAGGGGGCACAGCCCCAGCATTTT.

In the case of this clone: Other DNA sequences within the sample encode an identical CDR3. This rearrangement joins TRBV18 to TRBJ2-2; D gene ambiguous. CDR1 and CDR2 (germline): KGHSH, LQKENI. This CDR3 is 11 amino acids long. Trimming shortened V by 3 bases and J by 8 bases, and 4 bases separated the two germline ends. The CDR3 DNA sequence: TGTGCCAGCTCACCGACAGGGGAGCTGTTTTTT. Translating it yields CASSPTGELFF.

This sequence joins TRBV6-5 and TRBJ1-6; 8 positions agree with TRBD1. The CDR3 runs 14 residues. Germline CDR1 is MNHEY and CDR2 is SVGAGI. The V and J ends lost 5 bases and 7 bases, in that order; junction bases with no gene match: 4. The CDR3 region is CASSTTGGNSPLHF. The CDR3 DNA reads as TGTGCCAGCAGTACAACAGGGGGAAATTCACCCCTCCACTTT.

A few counts support this clone. V is TRBV6-1 and J is TRBJ1-6; no clear D. Germline CDR1 and CDR2: MNHNS and SASEGT. V gave up 1 base and J gave up 9 bases, with 10 bases separating them. This CDR3 is 14 amino acids long. CDR3 residues: CASSEVGKGSPLHF. In DNA form, the CDR3 reads TGTGCCAGCAGTGAAGTGGGAAAGGGTTCACCCCTCCACTTT.

The chain links TRBV10-3 to TRBJ1-4; D is undetermined. The ends were cut back, 5 bases at V and 8 bases at J, with 12 bases in the middle. Germline assignment: CDR1 ENHRY and CDR2 SYGVKD. CDR3 length: 13 residues. The CDR3 sequence: CAISRSGGEKLFF. CDR3 sequence (DNA): TGTGCCATCAGTAGAAGCGGTGGGGAAAAACTGTTTTTT.

This chain joins TRBV30 and TRBJ2-1; a possible D gene is TRBD1 (6 bases). The CDR3 covers 15 residues. The V gene lost 8 bases and the J gene lost 0 bases, with 17 bases spanning the gap. Germline V gene sequence: CDR1 GTSNPN, CDR2 SVGIG (reference sequence). CDR3 region: CAQQGPTLSYNEQFF. The CDR3 region has the DNA TGTGCCCAACAGGGTCCAACCCTCTCCTACAATGAGCAGTTCTTC.

The chain recombines TRBV15 with TRBJ1-2; D may be TRBD1 (6 bases). From germline, CDR1 is LNHNV and CDR2 YYDKDF (reference sequence). The CDR3 is 17 residues long. The ends were cut back, 0 bases at V and 1 base at J, with 15 bases in the middle. CDR3 DNA: TGTGCCACCAGCAGAGATTGGGCAGGGGTACGTAACTATGGCTACACCTTC. It codes for CATSRDWAGVRNYGYTF.

The chain recombines TRBV7-2 with TRBJ2-1; D ambiguous. Germline CDR1 SGHTA, CDR2 FQGNSA. The germline V and J ends were trimmed by 3 bases and 9 bases, with 9 bases remaining between them. This CDR3 is 12 amino acids long. CDR3 nucleotides: TGTGCCAGCAGCTTTAGAGTGGGTGAGCAGTTCTTC. Translation: CASSFRVGEQFF.

The chain links TRBV5-5 to TRBJ1-2; 9 bases agree with TRBD1. The CDR3 consists of 14 residues. V trimming: 4 bases; J trimming: 5 bases; junction bases outside the gene matches: 6. In germline, CDR1 is SGHKS, CDR2 YYEKEE (reference sequence). CDR3 in DNA: TGTGCCAGCAGCGGAGGACAGGGGTGGTATGGCTACACCTTC. Amino acids: CASSGGQGWYGYTF.

The gene calls are TRBV5-1 and TRBJ2-7, with 7 bases fitting TRBD1. The CDR3 contains 15 residues. Looked up from germline, CDR1 is SGHRS and CDR2 is YFSETQ. The trim removed 4 bases at V and 3 bases at J, leaving 10 bases unmatched. The CDR3, as DNA: TGCGCCAGCAGCCCCTACAGGGGTCAAAGCTACGAGCAGTACTTC. Protein sequence: CASSPYRGQSYEQYF.

The chain employs TRBV4-1 and TRBJ1-1, with 9 bases lining up with TRBD1. Germline V gene sequence: CDR1 MGHRA, CDR2 YSYEKL. The junction had 5 bases not matched to a gene; V was cut back by 0 bases and J by 0 bases. The CDR3 contains 17 residues. The CDR3 loop is CASSQEGQGAMNTEAFF. CDR3 sequence (DNA): TGCGCCAGCAGCCAAGAGGGACAGGGAGCTATGAACACTGAAGCTTTCTTT.

The chain uses TRBV6-4 and TRBJ2-1; 7 bases match TRBD2. Germline-derived CDR1 and CDR2 are MRHNA and SNTAGT. The CDR3 is 14 residues long. V gave up 6 bases and J gave up 2 bases; unmatched junction bases: 4. The CDR3 nucleotides are TGTGCCAGCAGGAGCGGGACGGCCTACAATGAGCAGTTCTTC. Translated: CASRSGTAYNEQFF.

The chain is built from TRBV27 and TRBJ2-1, with D possibly TRBD1 on 7 matching bases. Germline V gene data show CDR1 as MNHEY and CDR2 as SMNVEV (reference sequence). V was clipped by 3 bases and J by 4 bases, with 13 bases between them. CDR3 length: 15 amino acids. The CDR3 DNA follows: TGTGCCAGCAGTTTGGAGGGGGCGAAGTACAATGAGCAGTTCTTC. Its protein is CASSLEGAKYNEQFF.

This sequence joins TRBV27 and TRBJ1-6, with D possibly TRBD1 on 5 matching bases. Germline V gene lookup returns CDR1 MNHEY and CDR2 SMNVEV (reference sequence). V lost 7 bases, J lost 4 bases, and 20 bases lay in between. This CDR3 is 17 amino acids long. The DNA for the CDR3 is TGTGCCAGCACAGGGCGGGGAGGGGAGATTTATAATTCACCCCTCCACTTT. It is translated as CASTGRGGEIYNSPLHF.